Shown below are 19 T cell receptor beta chains from a single sample sequenced in a study of blood T cell repertoires in COVID-19. Assay: immunoSEQ multiplex PCR; the TCRdb copy retains only in-frame clones and omits some. The data hold approximately 260,000 clones, with 75% to 90% observed a single time. Sequenced sample: peripheral blood. Receptor source: a middle-aged man with acute or convalescent COVID-19.

The chain combines TRBV5-1 with TRBJ2-3; 10 nucleotides match TRBD2. This CDR3 spans 17 amino acids. After removal of 7 bases from V and 4 bases from J, the junction contained 15 bases not matched to a gene. Germline V gene data show CDR1 as SGHRS and CDR2 as YFSETQ. The CDR3 DNA follows: TGCGCCAGCGACCGCGGGGCTAGCGGGGGATCAGCAGATACGCAGTATTTT. Translated, it gives CASDRGASGGSADTQYF.

This clone showed up just once. The chain carries TRBV5-1 and TRBJ2-3, with TRBD2 as a possible D gene (6 bases). The CDR3 contains 12 residues. Trimming took off 4 bases at V and 5 bases at J, with 8 bases between the two ends. CDR1 SGHRS and CDR2 YFSETQ come from the germline V gene. The CDR3 DNA is TGCGCCAGCAGCCAGGAGGGAGATACGCAGTATTTT. Residues: CASSQEGDTQYF.

The chain joins TRBV5-1 to TRBJ2-3; D gene uncertain. The V gene lost 3 bases and the J gene lost 2 bases, with 7 bases spanning the gap. The CDR3 extends over 13 amino acids. Germline lookup yields CDR1 SGHRS and CDR2 YFSETQ. The CDR3 region has the DNA TGCGCCAGCAGCTCCGACTCCACAGATACGCAGTATTTT. Translation: CASSSDSTDTQYF.

The chain employs TRBV30 and TRBJ1-1, with 8 bases that match TRBD1. There are 13 residues in the CDR3. V trimming: 5 bases; J trimming: 5 bases; junction bases outside the gene matches: 7. The germline V gene has CDR1 GTSNPN and CDR2 SVGIG (reference sequence). CDR3 sequence (DNA): TGTGCCTGGGCGGGACAGGTCTGGACTGAAGCTTTCTTT. Its translation is CAWAGQVWTEAFF.

V and J are TRBV29-1 and TRBJ1-1, with TRBD1 as a possible D gene (5 bases). Germline V CDR1 and CDR2: SQVTM, ANQGSEA. The CDR3 sequence is 14 residues long. V lost 4 bases and J 2 bases, leaving 14 bases between the germline ends. CDR3 protein: CSVVAQRGNTEAFF. DNA for the CDR3: TGCAGCGTTGTGGCCCAAAGGGGAAACACTGAAGCTTTCTTT.

V gene TRBV11-3 combines with J gene TRBJ2-7, with 12 bases fitting TRBD2. The CDR3 totals 15 residues. Trimming cost V 4 bases and J 3 bases; bases outside gene matches: 4. The germline gives CDR1 SGHNT, CDR2 YENEEA. DNA for the CDR3: TGTGCCAGCAGCTCTGGACTAGCGGGGAGCTACGAGCAGTACTTC. Translating gives CASSSGLAGSYEQYF.

The CDR3 loop reads CASSQRRDWAGELFF. The CDR3 nucleotides are TGTGCCAGCAGCCAAAGGAGGGACTGGGCCGGGGAGCTGTTTTTT. The chain recombines TRBV14 with TRBJ2-2; perhaps TRBD2 as D (6 bases). Germline V CDR1 and CDR2: SGHDN, FVKESK. CDR3 length equals 15 residues. The germline V and J ends were trimmed by 2 bases and 6 bases, with 13 bases remaining between them.

The chain has TRBV19 and TRBJ1-1, with TRBD1 as a possible D gene (5 bases). CDR1 and CDR2 from the germline V gene are LNHDA and SQIVND (reference sequence). With 6 bases removed from V and 5 bases from J, the gap between germline ends came to 16 bases. This CDR3 has 14 amino acids. CDR3 coding DNA: TGTGCCAGTAGAGGTTTACAGGCCCAAACTGAAGCTTTCTTT. It specifies CASRGLQAQTEAFF.

CDR3 loop: CASSPDGKGEKLFF. DNA for the CDR3: TGCGCCAGCAGCCCCGACGGGAAAGGGGAAAAACTGTTTTTT. The chain couples TRBV5-1 to TRBJ1-4; D is ambiguous. Trimming pared 4 bases from V and 8 bases from J, leaving 15 bases between. The length of the CDR3 is 14 residues. CDR1 is SGHRS and CDR2 is YFSETQ in the germline V gene.

The CDR3: CASSQDTTPYQPQHF. CDR3 coding DNA: TGCGCCAGCAGCCAAGATACGACTCCCTATCAGCCCCAGCATTTT. This chain connects TRBV4-1 to TRBJ1-5; D remains unclear. V lost 0 bases and J 5 bases, leaving 11 bases between the germline ends. Germline loops: CDR1 MGHRA, CDR2 YSYEKL. The CDR3 is 15 amino acids.

V gene TRBV7-8 combines with J gene TRBJ1-5; a possible D gene is TRBD1 (5 bases). Trimming shortened V by 1 base and J by 3 bases, and 10 bases separated the two germline ends. The CDR3 runs 15 residues. Per germline, CDR1 SGHVS and CDR2 FQNEAQ. In DNA form, the CDR3 reads TGTGCCAGCAGCTTAGGTCGACAGCTCAATCAGCCCCAGCATTTT. Residues: CASSLGRQLNQPQHF.

The V gene is TRBV10-2, the J gene TRBJ2-5; D possibly corresponds to TRBD2 (6 bases). Per the germline V gene, CDR1 is WSHSY and CDR2 is SAAADI. The CDR3 consists of 16 residues. V lost 2 bases and J 0 bases, leaving 13 bases between the germline ends. The CDR3 bases are TGCGCCAGCAGTGAGGTGATAGCGGCGTACCAAGAGACCCAGTACTTC. It yields the protein CASSEVIAAYQETQYF.

The genes are TRBV27 and TRBJ1-6; 9 bases fit TRBD1. This CDR3 has 15 residues. Germline V lookup: CDR1 MNHEY, CDR2 SMNVEV (reference sequence). J gave up 9 bases and V 5 bases, and 8 bases lay outside the gene matches. CDR3 in amino acids: CASSPGDRESSPLHF. The CDR3 DNA reads as TGTGCCAGCAGTCCTGGGGACAGGGAAAGTTCACCCCTCCACTTT.

The chain recombines TRBV3-1 (or the pseudogene TRBV3-2) with TRBJ2-3; 13 nucleotides line up with TRBD2. The CDR3 spans 15 residues. Unmatched junction bases numbered 4, after V lost 4 bases and J lost 6 bases. Germline loops: CDR1 LGHDT, CDR2 YNNKEL (reference sequence). This chain's CDR3 is CASSPGTSGEDTQYF. In nucleotides, the CDR3 is TGTGCCAGCAGCCCCGGGACTAGCGGGGAGGATACGCAGTATTTT.

This chain connects TRBV4-1 to TRBJ2-3; 13 nucleotides match TRBD2. This CDR3 has 16 amino acids. Germline-derived CDR1 and CDR2 are MGHRA and YSYEKL. The V and J ends lost 3 bases and 8 bases, in that order; junction bases with no gene match: 8. The CDR3 nucleotides are TGCGCCAGCAGCCATCAACTAGCGGGGGGGCCGGGTACGCAGTATTTT. This codes for CASSHQLAGGPGTQYF.

J is TRBJ1-1 and V is TRBV9; D perhaps matches TRBD1 (5 bases). Per germline, CDR1 SGDLS and CDR2 YYNGEE. V shed 3 bases and J shed 6 bases, with 18 bases lying between them. The CDR3 extends over 15 amino acids. The CDR3 reads CASSATPGREAEAFF. CDR3 sequence (DNA): TGTGCCAGCAGCGCCACCCCAGGGAGGGAAGCTGAAGCTTTCTTT.

J is TRBJ1-3 and V is TRBV7-6; 8 nucleotides line up with TRBD1. V trimming: 5 bases; J trimming: 3 bases; junction bases outside the gene matches: 3. The CDR3 spans 14 residues. The V gene's germline CDR1 is SGHVS and CDR2 FNYEAQ. The CDR3 loop is CASSPDRGGNTIYF. The CDR3 nucleotides are TGTGCCAGCAGCCCCGACAGGGGTGGAAACACCATATATTTT.

The chain uses TRBV9 and TRBJ2-4; TRBD1 is a possible D gene (5 bases). This CDR3 has 14 residues. V gave up 3 bases and J gave up 6 bases, with 13 bases separating them. CDR1 and CDR2 (germline): SGDLS, YYNGEE. The CDR3 reads CASSGGQPSNIQYF. The CDR3 region has the DNA TGTGCCAGCAGCGGAGGACAACCTTCAAACATTCAGTACTTC.

The V gene is TRBV6-5, the J gene TRBJ2-2; 7 nucleotides agree with TRBD1. J was trimmed by 7 bases and V by 6 bases; bases with no gene match: 5. Germline lookup yields CDR1 MNHEY and CDR2 SVGAGI. The CDR3 totals 13 residues. The CDR3 sequence: CASRTGRSGELFF. The DNA for the CDR3 is TGTGCCAGCAGGACAGGGCGTAGCGGGGAGCTGTTTTTT.